The entry that follows covers one TCR beta chain sequence. Sequencing was performed with immunoSEQ multiplex PCR; in TCRdb, only in-frame clones are kept and a portion is missing. The repertoire holds around 80,000 clones, with about 95% as singletons. V lost 3 bases and J lost 0; bases outside the gene matches: 16. Germline values: CDR1 SGHVS, CDR2 FQNEAQ. The CDR3 length is 20 residues. The entry originates in a study of cytomegalovirus exposure and HLA in healthy donors. For the study at large: In a later analysis, it was reported that the roughly 130 validation repertoires had been produced on the same platform as the 666 repertoires belonging to the first cohort.

The sequence was collected from a woman younger than 30 in good health and CMV-seronegative. The sequenced material came from PBMCs. This rearrangement joins TRBV7-8 to TRBJ2-1; 8 bases are a match to TRBD2. The CDR3 protein is CASSLATGLAAILSYNEQFF. CDR3 bases: TGTGCCAGCAGCTTGGCGACAGGACTAGCCGCGATCCTCTCCTACAATGAGCAGTTCTTC.